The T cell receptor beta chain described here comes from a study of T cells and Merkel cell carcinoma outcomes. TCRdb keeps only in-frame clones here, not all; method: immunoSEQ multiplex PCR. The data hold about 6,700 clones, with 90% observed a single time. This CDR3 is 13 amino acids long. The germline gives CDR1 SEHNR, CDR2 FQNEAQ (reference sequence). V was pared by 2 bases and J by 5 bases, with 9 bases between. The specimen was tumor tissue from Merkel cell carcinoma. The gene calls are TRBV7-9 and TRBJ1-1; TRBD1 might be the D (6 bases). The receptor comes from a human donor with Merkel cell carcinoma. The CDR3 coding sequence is TGTGCCAGCAGCTTACCAGGGGTGACTGAAGCTTTCTTT. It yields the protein CASSLPGVTEAFF.